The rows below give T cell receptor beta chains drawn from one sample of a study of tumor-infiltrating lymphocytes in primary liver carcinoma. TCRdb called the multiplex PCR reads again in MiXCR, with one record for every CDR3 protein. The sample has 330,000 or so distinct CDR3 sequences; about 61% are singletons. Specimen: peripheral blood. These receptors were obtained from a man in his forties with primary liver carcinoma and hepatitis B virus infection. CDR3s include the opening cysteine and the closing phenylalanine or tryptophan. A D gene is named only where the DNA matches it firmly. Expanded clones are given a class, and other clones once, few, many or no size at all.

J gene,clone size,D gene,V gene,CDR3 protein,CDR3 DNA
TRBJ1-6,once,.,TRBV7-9,CASRGRGISPLHF,TGTGCCAGCAGGGGGAGAGGGATTTCACCCCTCCACTTT
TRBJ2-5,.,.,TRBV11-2,CVSSSDETHYF,TGTGTCAGCAGCTCCGATGAGACCCACTACTTC
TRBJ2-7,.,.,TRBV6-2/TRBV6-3,CASNDGSSKEQYF,TGTGCCAGTAACGACGGAAGCTCCAAAGAGCAGTACTTC
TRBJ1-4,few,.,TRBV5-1,CASSLEAGDEKLFF,TGCGCCAGCAGCTTGGAGGCAGGGGATGAAAAACTGTTTTTT
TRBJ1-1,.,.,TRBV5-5,CASNPIRGGHTEAFF,TGTGCCAGCAACCCGATTAGAGGTGGGCACACTGAAGCTTTCTTT
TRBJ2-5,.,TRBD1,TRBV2,CASSSTGVVETQYF,TGTGCCAGCAGCTCTACAGGGGTAGTAGAGACCCAGTACTTC
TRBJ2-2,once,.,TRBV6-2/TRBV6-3,CSSRPGGAGELFF,TGTTCCAGCAGACCCGGAGGGGCCGGGGAGCTGTTTTTT
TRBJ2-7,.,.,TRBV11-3,CVSSSQTHEQYF,TGTGTCAGCAGTTCCCAAACCCACGAGCAGTACTTC
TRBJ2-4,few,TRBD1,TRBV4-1,CASSRTGGTKNIQYF,TGCGCCAGCAGCCGTACAGGGGGGACCAAAAACATTCAGTACTTC
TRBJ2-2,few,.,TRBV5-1,CASSLRAEAPGELFF,TGCGCCAGCAGCTTGCGAGCGGAAGCCCCCGGGGAGCTGTTTTTT
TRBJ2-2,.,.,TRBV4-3,CATSQVLGTGELFF,TGCGCCACCAGCCAAGTTTTGGGGACCGGGGAGCTGTTTTTT
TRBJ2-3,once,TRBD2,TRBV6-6,CSSSYGGARGTDTQYF,TGCTCCAGCAGTTACGGGGGGGCAAGAGGCACAGATACGCAGTATTTT
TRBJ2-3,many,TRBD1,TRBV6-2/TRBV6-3,CATRDSSRDTQYF,TGTGCCACCAGGGACAGTTCAAGAGATACGCAGTATTTT
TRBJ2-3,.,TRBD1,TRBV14,CASLTTGGRTDTQYF,TGTGCCAGTCTGACCACAGGGGGCCGCACAGATACGCAGTATTTT
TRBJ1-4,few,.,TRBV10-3,CAISESRGQGEKLFF,TGTGCCATCAGTGAGTCGCGGGGGCAGGGAGAAAAACTGTTTTTT
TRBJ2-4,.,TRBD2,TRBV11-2,CASNSASSGYIRYF,TGTGCCAGCAACTCCGCATCTAGCGGGTACATTCGGTACTTC
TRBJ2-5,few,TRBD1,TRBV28,CASSSDRGLAGETQYF,TGTGCCAGCAGTTCGGACAGGGGGTTGGCCGGGGAGACCCAGTACTTC
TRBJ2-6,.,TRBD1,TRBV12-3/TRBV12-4,CASRSAGTVHSGANVLTF,TGTGCCAGCAGATCAGCCGGGACAGTCCATTCTGGGGCCAACGTCCTGACTTTC
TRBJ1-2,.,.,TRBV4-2,CASSQTDDGLGYTF,TGTGCCAGCAGCCAAACCGATGATGGTCTTGGCTACACCTTC
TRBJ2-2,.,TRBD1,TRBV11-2,CASSSRTGGVGKTRELFF,TGTGCCAGCAGCTCCAGGACAGGGGGCGTGGGGAAGACCCGGGAGCTGTTTTTT
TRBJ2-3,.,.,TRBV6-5,CASSHQVKDTQYF,TGTGCCAGCAGTCATCAAGTGAAGGATACGCAGTATTTT
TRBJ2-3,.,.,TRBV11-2,CTSTPAPTGTQYF,TGTACCAGCACCCCAGCACCCACAGGTACGCAGTATTTT
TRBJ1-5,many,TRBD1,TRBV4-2,CASSQGTGDLNQPQHF,TGTGCCAGCAGCCAAGGGACAGGGGATCTCAATCAGCCCCAGCATTTT
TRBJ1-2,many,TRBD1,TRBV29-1,CSVVAGTTGTLSYGYTF,TGCAGCGTTGTAGCGGGGACGACAGGGACCTTATCCTATGGCTACACCTTC
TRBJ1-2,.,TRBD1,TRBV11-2,CASRLGTGPVHGYTF,TGTGCCAGCCGCTTAGGGACAGGGCCTGTTCATGGCTACACCTTC
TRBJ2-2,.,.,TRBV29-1,CSVGRTSAGEPFF,TGCAGCGTTGGTCGGACGAGCGCCGGGGAGCCGTTTTTT
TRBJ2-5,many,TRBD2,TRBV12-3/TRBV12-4,CASRLWGGETQYF,TGTGCCAGCAGGCTCTGGGGGGGGGAGACCCAGTACTTC
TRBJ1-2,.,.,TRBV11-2,CASSLRGANYGYTF,TGTGCCAGCAGCCTTAGGGGGGCAAACTATGGCTACACCTTC
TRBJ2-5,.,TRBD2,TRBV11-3,CASILVPGGMVETQYF,TGTGCCAGCATCTTAGTACCGGGAGGTATGGTAGAGACCCAGTACTTC
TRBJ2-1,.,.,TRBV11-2,CASSNHPVVRDSRYNEQLF,TGTGCCAGCAGCAACCATCCCGTAGTACGGGACTCGAGATACAATGAGCAGCTCTTC
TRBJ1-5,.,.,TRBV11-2,CASSSSGDGDTQHF,TGTGCCAGTAGCTCATCGGGAGATGGAGATACGCAGCATTTT
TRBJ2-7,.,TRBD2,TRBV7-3,CASSLDGSGLAYEQYF,TGTGCCAGCAGCTTAGATGGGTCTGGACTAGCCTATGAGCAGTACTTC
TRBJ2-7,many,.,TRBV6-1,CASSGPSRAEQYF,TGTGCCAGCAGTGGACCTAGCCGGGCCGAGCAGTACTTC
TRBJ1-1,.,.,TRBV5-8,CASSSPGPEAIF,TGTGCCAGCAGCTCTCCCGGGCCTGAAGCTATCTTT
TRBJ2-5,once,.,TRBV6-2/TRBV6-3,CASRSGLTGRETQYF,TGTGCCAGCAGGTCTGGACTAACGGGACGAGAGACTCAGTACTTC
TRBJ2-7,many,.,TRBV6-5,CASSYSTETGSYEQYF,TGTGCCAGCAGTTACTCGACGGAGACAGGCTCCTACGAGCAGTACTTC
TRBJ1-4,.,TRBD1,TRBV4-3,CASSRDTGGYEKLFF,TGCGCCAGCAGCCGAGACACAGGGGGCTATGAAAAACTATTTTTT
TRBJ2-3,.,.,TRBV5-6,CASSAVGRAADTQYF,TGTGCCAGCAGCGCCGTGGGCAGGGCGGCAGATACGCAGTATTTT
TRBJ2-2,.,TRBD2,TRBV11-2,CASNLVGAGGPTGELFF,TGTGCCAGCAACTTAGTCGGCGCGGGAGGGCCCACCGGGGAGCTGTTTTTT